The 31 T cell receptor beta chains in this list originate from one sample, sequenced in a study of T cell changes during pregnancy in multiple sclerosis. The repertoire was sequenced with immunoSEQ multiplex PCR; TCRdb's copy has only in-frame clones and lacks some. The data hold tens of thousands of clones, with 80% to 95% observed a single time. The sequenced sample was peripheral blood, obtained before pregnancy. The receptors originated from a female donor with multiple sclerosis, enrolled in a pregnancy study.

This clone was counted once. This CDR3 is also generated by other DNA sequences in the sample. V and J are TRBV28 and TRBJ1-1; tentatively, D is TRBD1 (5 bases). The V and J ends lost 10 bases and 4 bases respectively, with 10 bases between them. This CDR3 is built from 11 residues. Germline CDR1 reads MDHEN; CDR2 reads SYDVKM. For the CDR3, the DNA is TGTGCCACCTGGGGCGGCACTGAAGCTTTCTTT. Translated: CATWGGTEAFF.

The chain is built from TRBV7-7 and TRBJ2-5; D is ambiguous. The CDR3 totals 14 residues. V shed 5 bases and J shed 1 base, with 11 bases lying between them. CDR1 SSHAT and CDR2 FNYEAQ come from the germline V gene (reference sequence). The CDR3, as DNA: TGTGCCAGCAGCCGCGACATAACCCAAGAGACCCAGTACTTC. As protein: CASSRDITQETQYF.

This clone appeared once. This chain joins TRBV2 and TRBJ2-5; TRBD1 matches 8 bases. With V trimmed by 10 bases and J by 1 base, 8 bases remained unmatched. Germline CDR1 is SNHLY and CDR2 is FYNNEI. The CDR3 sequence is 14 residues long. The CDR3 bases are TGTGCCACAAAGTCAGGGGGCATCCAAGAGACCCAGTACTTC. This codes for CATKSGGIQETQYF.

This chain connects TRBV5-1 to TRBJ2-1; D unclear. The CDR3 runs to 15 residues. Trimming removed 0 bases from V and 0 bases from J, with 7 bases in between. CDR1 is SGHRS and CDR2 is YFSETQ in the germline V gene. Here the CDR3 DNA reads TGCGCCAGCAGCTTGGCCGTCGGCTCCTACAATGAGCAGTTCTTC. It specifies CASSLAVGSYNEQFF.

The chain is built from TRBV13 and TRBJ2-7; 7 bases match TRBD1. CDR1 is PRHDT and CDR2 is FYEKMQ in the germline V gene (reference sequence). CDR3 size: 14 residues. Unmatched junction bases numbered 6, after V lost 2 bases and J lost 5 bases. The DNA for the CDR3 is TGTGCCAGCAGCTTACCCGACAGGGTCCACGAGCAGTACTTC. Protein sequence: CASSLPDRVHEQYF.

The gene calls are TRBV6-6 and TRBJ2-3; TRBD2 matches 8 bases. The CDR3 consists of 15 residues. Germline V gives CDR1 MNHNY, CDR2 SVGAGI (reference sequence). Losses at the gene ends were 7 bases for V and 1 base for J; bases not matched to a gene: 7. CDR3 in DNA: TGTGCCAGCACCCAAGGTAGCGGGGGCACAGATACGCAGTATTTT. Translation gives CASTQGSGGTDTQYF.

V gene TRBV5-1 combines with J gene TRBJ2-7; TRBD1 is a possible D gene (5 bases). The germline CDR1 and CDR2 sequences are SGHRS and YFSETQ. CDR3 size: 15 residues. The ends were cut back, 3 bases at V and 1 base at J, with 14 bases in the middle. DNA for the CDR3: TGCGCCAGCAGCTCCCTGGCAGGGTCTTCCTACGAGCAGTACTTC. It is translated as CASSSLAGSSYEQYF.

The chain is built from TRBV9 and TRBJ2-1; TRBD2 matches 9 bases. This CDR3 has 18 residues. Germline CDR1 SGDLS, CDR2 YYNGEE. V lost 0 bases and J lost 8; bases outside the gene matches: 15. CDR3 region: CASSVAARARGGGHEQFF. DNA for the CDR3: TGTGCCAGCAGCGTAGCCGCCCGTGCGCGGGGGGGCGGCCATGAGCAGTTCTTC.

This chain links TRBV6-5 with TRBJ1-2; 9 bases align to TRBD1. The V and J ends lost 5 bases and 8 bases, in that order; junction bases with no gene match: 6. Germline CDR1 and CDR2: MNHEY and SVGAGI. The CDR3 is 13 amino acids. The CDR3 reads CASSTDRGGGYTF. The CDR3 bases are TGTGCCAGCAGTACGGACAGGGGAGGGGGCTACACCTTC.

The V and J genes are TRBV6-1 and TRBJ1-2; D uncertain. This CDR3 is built from 15 residues. The germline V gene encodes CDR1 MNHNS and CDR2 SASEGT. The V end was cut by 2 bases, the J end by 5 bases, with 15 bases between. The DNA for the CDR3 is TGTGCCAGCAGTGAAAGCGGGAATGGTTGGTATGGCTACACCTTC. This gives the protein CASSESGNGWYGYTF.

The chain uses TRBV7-9 and TRBJ1-2; TRBD1 matches 8 bases. Germline CDR1 SEHNR, CDR2 FQNEAQ (reference sequence). The length of the CDR3 is 15 residues. V was clipped by 0 bases and J by 14 bases; unmatched bases: 14. CDR3 sequence: CASSLAAADREGGTF. CDR3 DNA: TGTGCCAGCAGCTTAGCTGCCGCGGACAGGGAGGGAGGGACCTTC. The variable domain in full, with the rest retrieved from reference TRBV7-9 and TRBJ1-2, is DTGVSQNPRHKITKRGQNVTFRCDPISEHNRLYWYRQTLGQGPEFLTYFQNEAQLEKSRLLSDRFSAERPKGSFSTLEIQRTEQGDSAMYLCASSLAAADREGGTFGSGTRLTVV.

The chain has TRBV27 and TRBJ1-1; 8 nucleotides agree with TRBD1. With 5 bases clipped from V and 3 bases from J, the junction kept 11 bases outside the gene matches. This CDR3 is 16 amino acids long. Germline V gene lookup returns CDR1 MNHEY and CDR2 SMNVEV (reference sequence). CDR3 region: CASSPAGQGYYTEAFF. As DNA, the CDR3 is TGTGCCAGCAGTCCGGCCGGACAGGGCTACTACACTGAAGCTTTCTTT.

The chain uses TRBV5-4 and TRBJ1-4, with D uncertain. Between the trimmed V and J ends, which lost 7 bases and 7 bases, there was a span of 23 bases. Germline V lookup: CDR1 SGHNT, CDR2 YYREEE (reference sequence). This CDR3 spans 16 amino acids. For the CDR3, the DNA is TGTGCCAGCGGGCCATCCCCTTATGTCGGGAGTGAAAAACTGTTTTTT. Translated, it gives CASGPSPYVGSEKLFF.

The chain is built from TRBV27 and TRBJ1-2, with TRBD1 matching over 9 bases. Germline V CDR1 and CDR2: MNHEY, SMNVEV (reference sequence). This CDR3 contains 15 residues. V lost 6 bases, J lost 4 bases, and 9 bases stayed unmatched. CDR3 amino acids: CASSTGTGRRYGYTF. The DNA for the CDR3 is TGTGCCAGCAGCACCGGGACAGGGAGGCGCTATGGCTACACCTTC.

The V and J genes are TRBV4-2 and TRBJ1-5; unclear D gene. CDR3 length equals 15 residues. Trimming took off 0 bases at V and 3 bases at J, with 9 bases between the two ends. Germline V gene sequence: CDR1 LGHNA, CDR2 YNFKEQ. In nucleotides, the CDR3 is TGTGCCAGCAGCCAAGATCAAACAGACAATCAGCCCCAGCATTTT. Translation: CASSQDQTDNQPQHF.

The chain carries TRBV4-3 and TRBJ1-2; the D is unclear. V was shortened by 3 bases and J by 7 bases, with 15 bases between the two germline ends. From germline, CDR1 is LGHNA and CDR2 YSLEER. This CDR3 is built from 14 residues. CDR3 DNA sequence: TGCGCCAGCAGCCAGGCTACAGCTTTGTCTGGCTACACCTTC. As protein: CASSQATALSGYTF.

V gene TRBV10-2 combines with J gene TRBJ1-1, with 8 bases lining up with TRBD1. Trimming at V came to 4 bases and at J to 1 base, leaving 8 bases not matched to a gene. Germline lookup yields CDR1 WSHSY and CDR2 SAAADI. The CDR3 is made up of 16 amino acids. The DNA of the CDR3 is TGCGCCAGCAGTGGACTCTCGGACAGGGCGAACACTGAAGCTTTCTTT. This translates into CASSGLSDRANTEAFF.

CDR3 protein: CASSLSASGGINEQFF. Here the CDR3 DNA reads TGTGCCAGCAGCTTATCGGCTAGCGGGGGGATCAATGAGCAGTTCTTC. The V and J genes are TRBV7-2 and TRBJ2-1, with 11 bases identical to TRBD2. The CDR3 length is 16 residues. V was clipped by 2 bases and J by 6 bases; unmatched bases: 6. CDR1 and CDR2 from the germline V gene are SGHTA and FQGNSA.

The chain employs TRBV9 and TRBJ1-4, with 7 positions matching TRBD1. Germline V gives CDR1 SGDLS, CDR2 YYNGEE. The CDR3 covers 14 residues. The J segment lost 6 bases and the V segment lost 0 bases, leaving 2 bases of the junction unmatched. The chain's CDR3 is CASSVGTGYEKLFF. Here the CDR3 DNA reads TGTGCCAGCAGCGTAGGGACAGGATATGAAAAACTGTTTTTT.

This rearrangement joins TRBV29-1 to TRBJ2-7; D call uncertain. V lost 2 bases and J 3 bases, leaving 8 bases between the germline ends. From germline, CDR1 is SQVTM and CDR2 ANQGSEA. There are 12 residues in the CDR3. The CDR3: CSVELSYYEQYF. Written as DNA, the CDR3 is TGCAGCGTTGAACTTTCCTACTACGAGCAGTACTTC.

The CDR3 coding sequence is TGTGCCACCAGCGCCGGGACAGGGGGACGGACTGAAGCTTTCTTT. Amino acids: CATSAGTGGRTEAFF. The gene calls are TRBV15 and TRBJ1-1; the match to TRBD1 covers 11 bases. The CDR3 loop spans 15 amino acids. V was clipped by 5 bases and J by 5 bases; unmatched bases: 7. The germline CDR1 and CDR2 sequences are LNHNV and YYDKDF (reference sequence).

The chain combines TRBV7-2 with TRBJ1-3; D remains ambiguous. The CDR3 covers 15 residues. The V end was cut by 1 base, the J end by 0 bases, with 7 bases between. The germline V gene encodes CDR1 SGHTA and CDR2 FQGNSA. The CDR3 DNA is TGTGCCAGCAGCTTAGGTGGGCCCTCTGGAAACACCATATATTTT. It is translated as CASSLGGPSGNTIYF. Using reference TRBV7-2 and TRBJ1-3 for the parts outside the CDR3, the full variable domain is GAGVSQSPSNKVTEKGKDVELRCDPISGHTALYWYRQSLGQGLEFLIYFQGNSAPDKSGLPSDRFSAERTGGSVSTLTIQRTQQEDSAVYLCASSLGGPSGNTIYFGEGSWLTVV.

The chain uses TRBV5-1 and TRBJ1-3; 8 positions agree with TRBD1. Unmatched junction bases numbered 6, after V lost 1 base and J lost 0 bases. Germline V gives CDR1 SGHRS, CDR2 YFSETQ. The CDR3 spans 17 residues. The CDR3 DNA reads as TGCGCCAGCAGCTTGTCCCAAGGGACAGGCTCTGGAAACACCATATATTTT. Translating gives CASSLSQGTGSGNTIYF.

The chain recombines TRBV10-3 with TRBJ2-2; D is possibly TRBD1 (6 bases). The CDR3 has 14 residues. V lost 8 bases, J lost 7 bases, and 17 bases lay in between. Germline V gene data show CDR1 as ENHRY and CDR2 as SYGVKD. The CDR3 reads CAILKAGAGGELFF. DNA for the CDR3: TGTGCCATCTTAAAGGCAGGGGCCGGCGGGGAGCTGTTTTTT.

The chain carries TRBV7-3 and TRBJ1-2, with D possibly being TRBD1 (6 bases). V was clipped by 8 bases and J by 8 bases, with 18 bases between them. Germline CDR1 is SGHTA and CDR2 is FQGTGA. This CDR3 contains 13 residues. CDR3 in amino acids: CASAEQTGQGYTF. CDR3 nucleotide sequence: TGTGCCAGCGCAGAGCAGACAGGACAAGGCTACACCTTC.

This clone was counted only a few times. The chain uses TRBV15 and TRBJ2-3; 11 bases agree with TRBD1. Germline V lookup: CDR1 LNHNV, CDR2 YYDKDF (reference sequence). The CDR3 is 16 residues long. The junction had 4 bases not matched to a gene; V was cut back by 1 base and J by 4 bases. The CDR3 sequence is CATSRVPGQGADTQYF. CDR3 sequence (DNA): TGTGCCACCAGCAGAGTCCCGGGACAGGGGGCAGATACGCAGTATTTT.

The rearrangement links TRBV20-1 to TRBJ2-4; unclear D gene. Trimming removed 5 bases at V and 5 bases at J, with 4 bases between. The CDR3 spans 10 residues. Germline CDR1 reads DFQATT; CDR2 reads SNEGSKA (reference sequence). The CDR3 loop reads CSAAQNIQYF. The CDR3 DNA follows: TGCAGTGCTGCGCAAAACATTCAGTACTTC.

The chain carries TRBV5-4 and TRBJ2-5; 7 positions match TRBD2. Germline V lookup: CDR1 SGHNT, CDR2 YYREEE (reference sequence). The junction had 9 bases not matched to a gene; V was cut back by 4 bases and J by 6 bases. The CDR3 sequence is 14 residues long. This chain's CDR3 is CASSSRGGAKTQYF. For the CDR3, the DNA is TGTGCCAGCAGCAGCCGGGGAGGGGCCAAGACCCAGTACTTC.

The chain links TRBV5-1 to TRBJ1-2, with 7 bases matching TRBD1. The trim removed 7 bases at V and 8 bases at J, leaving 11 bases unmatched. Germline loops: CDR1 SGHRS, CDR2 YFSETQ. The CDR3 is 13 amino acids. CDR3 coding DNA: TGCGCCAGCGGTAAAACAGGGGTTGAAGGCTACACCTTC. This translates into CASGKTGVEGYTF.

The chain couples TRBV6-4 to TRBJ2-2; D remains ambiguous. Trimming left V 6 bases short and J 4 bases short, with 12 bases between. The CDR3 is 14 residues long. From germline, CDR1 is MRHNA and CDR2 SNTAGT. The CDR3 protein is CASSPEDTTGELFF. CDR3 coding DNA: TGTGCCAGCAGCCCAGAGGATACCACCGGGGAGCTGTTTTTT.

The chain uses TRBV5-1 and TRBJ2-3, with D uncertain. Germline lookup yields CDR1 SGHRS and CDR2 YFSETQ. The CDR3 extends over 14 amino acids. The ends were cut back, 5 bases at V and 1 base at J, with 11 bases in the middle. The CDR3 spells CASSSVTGTDTQYF. In DNA, the CDR3 is TGCGCCAGCAGTTCCGTAACTGGCACAGATACGCAGTATTTT.